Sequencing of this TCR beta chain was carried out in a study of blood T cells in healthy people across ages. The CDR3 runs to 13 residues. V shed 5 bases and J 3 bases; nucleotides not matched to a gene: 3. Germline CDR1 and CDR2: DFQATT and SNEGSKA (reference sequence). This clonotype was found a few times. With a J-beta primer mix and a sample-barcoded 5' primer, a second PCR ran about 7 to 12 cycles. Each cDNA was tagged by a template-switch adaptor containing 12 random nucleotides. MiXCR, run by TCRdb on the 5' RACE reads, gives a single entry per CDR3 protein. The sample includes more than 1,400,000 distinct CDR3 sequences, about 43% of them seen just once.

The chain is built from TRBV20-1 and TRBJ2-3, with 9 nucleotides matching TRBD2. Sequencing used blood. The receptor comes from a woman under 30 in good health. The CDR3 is CSALSGSTDTQYF. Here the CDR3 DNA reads TGCAGTGCTCTTAGCGGGAGTACAGATACGCAGTATTTT.